These 4 T cell receptor beta chains share one sample of origin, sequenced in a study of T cells in Graves' hyperthyroidism and ophthalmopathy. Authors of the study amplified TCR beta CDR3 regions from RNA transcripts. Using the HTBI primer set, a first-round RT-PCR was run on the TCR CDR3. TCRdb redid the calling of the multiplex PCR reads with MiXCR, one entry per CDR3 protein. The repertoire holds hundreds of thousands of distinct CDR3 sequences, with 15% to 19% as singletons. Sequences were obtained from blood. Receptors originate from a woman between 18 and 29 years old with Graves' hyperthyroidism.

There are a few counts of this clonotype. V usage is TRBV5-5 and J usage is TRBJ2-3; a weak D match, TRBD2 (5 bases). This CDR3 contains 15 residues. The V and J ends lost 4 bases and 0 bases respectively, with 12 bases between them. Germline CDR1 is SGHKS and CDR2 is YYEKEE (reference sequence). CDR3 sequence reads: CASSKGLQSTDTQYF. The CDR3 DNA is TGTGCCAGCAGCAAAGGACTCCAAAGCACAGATACGCAGTATTTT.

This clonotype was seen only a few times. The chain couples TRBV12-5 to TRBJ1-2; TRBD1 is a possible D gene (5 bases). Trimming shortened V by 5 bases and J by 6 bases, and 13 bases separated the two germline ends. Germline loops: CDR1 LGHNT, CDR2 FRNRAP. The CDR3 has 13 amino acids. The chain's CDR3 is CASGTIPGNGYTF. DNA for the CDR3: TGTGCTAGTGGTACAATCCCAGGGAATGGCTACACCTTC.

The table lists this clonotype with many counts. The rearrangement links TRBV2 to TRBJ1-5; D might be TRBD1 (6 bases). The V end was cut by 7 bases, the J end by 2 bases, with 12 bases between. The CDR3 runs 14 residues. Germline V gene sequence: CDR1 SNHLY, CDR2 FYNNEI. The CDR3 spells CASKVGGGNQPQHF. Here the CDR3 DNA reads TGTGCCAGCAAAGTAGGGGGGGGCAATCAGCCCCAGCATTTT.

This clonotype occurred many times. V gene TRBV4-2 combines with J gene TRBJ2-1; D tentatively fits TRBD1 or TRBD2 (6 bases each). CDR1 is LGHNA, CDR2 YNFKEQ, per germline. Trimming took 0 bases from V and 10 from J, leaving 10 bases between them. CDR3 size: 13 residues. The CDR3 loop reads CASSQDRGREQFF. CDR3 coding DNA: TGTGCCAGCAGCCAAGATCGGGGGCGGGAGCAGTTCTTC.